This T cell receptor (beta chain) was profiled in a study of blood T cell repertoires in COVID-19. Trimming took off 5 bases at V and 0 bases at J, with 10 bases between the two ends. Germline V gives CDR1 SNHLY, CDR2 FYNNEI. The CDR3 is 14 amino acids. The repertoire was sequenced with immunoSEQ multiplex PCR; TCRdb's copy has only in-frame clones and lacks some. The table records around 180,000 clones, 81% of them present only once. The clonotype originates from a woman of 80 years or more with COVID-19, enrolled during active disease. The chain uses TRBV2 and TRBJ1-2; D perhaps matches TRBD1 (6 bases). Sequenced sample: peripheral blood. In DNA, the CDR3 is TGTGCCAGCAGTTCCGGGACAACTAACTATGGCTACACCTTC. This encodes CASSSGTTNYGYTF.